This TCR beta chain is from a study of cytomegalovirus exposure and HLA in healthy donors. Study results and caveats: In a later analysis, donors in an Asian-associated ancestry cluster reportedly had fewer N-insertions in productive TCRs than the cohort mean.

This clone was observed a few times. Its antigen is not known. Both 60 Vbeta primers and 13 Jbeta primers went into the PCR. The authors' processing: A follow-up analysis tallied some 80 million unique TCR beta chains, some 9.9 million shared. The protocol was immunoSEQ multiplex PCR, while the TCRdb copy is restricted to in-frame clones and leaves out a portion. V and J calls and clone size are as listed in that table; D and trimming were resolved from the DNA. The sample yields 100,000 or so clones, about an eighth seen once. What was sequenced was PBMCs. The TCR comes from a man aged 40-50 years in good health and CMV-seropositive.

CDR3 in DNA: TGTGCCTGGCTTGGGGAGGCTGAAGCTTTCTTT. It is translated as CAWLGEAEAFF. J is TRBJ1-1 and V is TRBV30; D is ambiguous. Trimming removed 5 bases at V and 6 bases at J, with 10 bases between. The CDR3 consists of 11 residues. The germline V gene encodes CDR1 GTSNPN and CDR2 SVGIG (reference sequence).